This TCR beta chain was recovered during a study of control samples from healthy donors and cancer patients. In germline, CDR1 is MDHEN, CDR2 SYDVKM. V lost 5 bases and J lost 6, with 19 bases in between. The CDR3 runs to 15 residues. Some clones are missing from TCRdb's copy, which holds only in-frame ones; the method was immunoSEQ multiplex PCR. The table shows under 130,000 clones, with about 89% occurring only once. Material: PBMCs. The rearrangement joins TRBV28 to TRBJ1-1, with D possibly TRBD1 on 6 matching bases. This receptor was taken from a man in his sixties with lung cancer. The CDR3 is CASSPRQVTRSEAFF. The CDR3 DNA reads as TGTGCCAGCAGTCCCCGACAGGTAACGCGGTCTGAAGCTTTCTTT.